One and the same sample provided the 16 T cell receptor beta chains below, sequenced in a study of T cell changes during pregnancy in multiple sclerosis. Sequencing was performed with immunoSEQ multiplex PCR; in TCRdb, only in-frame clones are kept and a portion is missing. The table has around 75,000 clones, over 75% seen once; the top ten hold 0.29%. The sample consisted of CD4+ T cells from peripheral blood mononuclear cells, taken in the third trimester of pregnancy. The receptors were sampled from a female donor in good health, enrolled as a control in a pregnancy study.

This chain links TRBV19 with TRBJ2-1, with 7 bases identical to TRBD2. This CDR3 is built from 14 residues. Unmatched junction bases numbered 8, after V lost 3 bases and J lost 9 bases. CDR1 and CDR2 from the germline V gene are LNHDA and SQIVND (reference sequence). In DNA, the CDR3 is TGTGCCAGTAGTATCGGGGAGGGGCAAGGTGAGCAGTTCTTC. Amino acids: CASSIGEGQGEQFF.

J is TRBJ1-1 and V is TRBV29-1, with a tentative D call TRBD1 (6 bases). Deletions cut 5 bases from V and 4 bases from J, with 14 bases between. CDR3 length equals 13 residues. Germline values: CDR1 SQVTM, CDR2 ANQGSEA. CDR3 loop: CSVTQGSGTEAFF. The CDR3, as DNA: TGCAGCGTTACACAGGGCTCCGGCACTGAAGCTTTCTTT.

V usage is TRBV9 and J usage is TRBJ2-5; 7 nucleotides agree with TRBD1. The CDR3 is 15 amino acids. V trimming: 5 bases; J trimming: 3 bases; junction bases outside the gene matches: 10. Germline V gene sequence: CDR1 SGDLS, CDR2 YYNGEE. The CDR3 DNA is TGTGCCAGCAGTTCTACGACAGGGCCGAAAGAGACCCAGTACTTC. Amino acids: CASSSTTGPKETQYF.

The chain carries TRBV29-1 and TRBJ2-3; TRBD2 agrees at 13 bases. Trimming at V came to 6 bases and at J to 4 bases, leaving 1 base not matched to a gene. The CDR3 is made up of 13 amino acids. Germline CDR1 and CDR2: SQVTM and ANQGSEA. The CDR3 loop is CSVTSGGSDTQYF. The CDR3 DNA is TGCAGCGTGACTAGCGGGGGGTCAGATACGCAGTATTTT.

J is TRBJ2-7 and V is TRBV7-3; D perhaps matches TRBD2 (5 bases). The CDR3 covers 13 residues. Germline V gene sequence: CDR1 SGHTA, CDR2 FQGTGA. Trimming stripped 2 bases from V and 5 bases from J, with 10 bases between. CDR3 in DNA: TGTGCCAGCAGCTTAGATTCGGGGAACGAGCAGTACTTC. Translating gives CASSLDSGNEQYF.

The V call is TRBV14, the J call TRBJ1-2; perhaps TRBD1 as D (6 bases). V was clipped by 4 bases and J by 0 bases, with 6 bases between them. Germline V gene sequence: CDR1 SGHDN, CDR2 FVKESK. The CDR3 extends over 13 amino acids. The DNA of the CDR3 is TGTGCCAGCAGCCGGGGGCCTAACTATGGCTACACCTTC. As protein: CASSRGPNYGYTF.

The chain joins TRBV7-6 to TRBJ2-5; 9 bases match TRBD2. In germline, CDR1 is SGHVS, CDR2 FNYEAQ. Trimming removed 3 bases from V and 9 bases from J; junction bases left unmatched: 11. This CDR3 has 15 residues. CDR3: CASSLSAGGYRAQYF. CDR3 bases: TGTGCCAGCAGCTTGTCGGCGGGGGGGTACCGGGCCCAGTACTTC.

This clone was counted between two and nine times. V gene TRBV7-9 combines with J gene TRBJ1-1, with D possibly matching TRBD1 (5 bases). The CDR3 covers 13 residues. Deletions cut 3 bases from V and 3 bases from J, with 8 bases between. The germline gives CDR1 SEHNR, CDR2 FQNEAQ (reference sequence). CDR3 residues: CASSLQGDTEAFF. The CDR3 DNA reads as TGTGCCAGCAGCTTGCAGGGTGACACTGAAGCTTTCTTT.

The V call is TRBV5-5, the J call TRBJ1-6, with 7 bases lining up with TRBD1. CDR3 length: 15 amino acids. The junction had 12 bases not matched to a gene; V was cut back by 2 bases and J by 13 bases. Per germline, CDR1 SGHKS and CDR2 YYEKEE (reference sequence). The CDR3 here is CASSFPGQPVMPLHF. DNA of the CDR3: TGTGCCAGCAGCTTTCCGGGACAGCCTGTAATGCCCCTCCACTTT.

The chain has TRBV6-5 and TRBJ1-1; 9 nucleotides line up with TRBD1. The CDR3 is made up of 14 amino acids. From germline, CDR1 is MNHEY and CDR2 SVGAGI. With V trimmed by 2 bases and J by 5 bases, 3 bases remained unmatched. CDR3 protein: CASSYGGQGTEAFF. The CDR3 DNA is TGTGCCAGCAGTTACGGTGGACAGGGGACTGAAGCTTTCTTT.

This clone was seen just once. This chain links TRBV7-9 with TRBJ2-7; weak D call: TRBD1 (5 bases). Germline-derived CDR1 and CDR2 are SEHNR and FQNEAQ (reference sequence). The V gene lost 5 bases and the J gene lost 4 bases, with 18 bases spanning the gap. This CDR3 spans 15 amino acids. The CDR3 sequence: CASSPSAGYSYEQYF. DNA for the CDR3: TGTGCCAGCAGCCCCTCGGCAGGGTATTCGTACGAGCAGTACTTC.

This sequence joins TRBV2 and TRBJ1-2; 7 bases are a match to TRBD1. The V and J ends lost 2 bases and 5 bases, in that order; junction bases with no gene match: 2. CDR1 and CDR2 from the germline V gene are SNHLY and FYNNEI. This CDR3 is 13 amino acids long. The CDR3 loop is CASSERGQYGYTF. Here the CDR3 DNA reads TGTGCCAGCAGTGAAAGGGGGCAGTATGGCTACACCTTC.

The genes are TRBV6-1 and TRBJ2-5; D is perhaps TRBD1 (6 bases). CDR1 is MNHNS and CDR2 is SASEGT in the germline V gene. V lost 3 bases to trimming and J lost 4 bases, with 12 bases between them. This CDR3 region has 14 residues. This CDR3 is CASSDRGIGETQYF. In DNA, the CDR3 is TGTGCCAGCAGTGACAGGGGTATCGGAGAGACCCAGTACTTC.

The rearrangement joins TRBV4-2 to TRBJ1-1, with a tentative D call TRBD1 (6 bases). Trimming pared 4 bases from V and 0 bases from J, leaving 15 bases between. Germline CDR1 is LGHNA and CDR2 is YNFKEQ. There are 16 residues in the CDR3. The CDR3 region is CASSRNPDSMNTEAFF. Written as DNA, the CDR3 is TGTGCCAGCAGCCGAAACCCGGACAGCATGAACACTGAAGCTTTCTTT.

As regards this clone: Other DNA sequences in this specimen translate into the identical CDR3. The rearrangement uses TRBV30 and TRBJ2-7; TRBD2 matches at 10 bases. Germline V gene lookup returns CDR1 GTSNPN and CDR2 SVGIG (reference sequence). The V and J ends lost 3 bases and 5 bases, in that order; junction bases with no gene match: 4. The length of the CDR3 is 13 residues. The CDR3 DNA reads TGTGCCTGGAGGCTAGCGGGGGCACACGAGCAGTACTTC. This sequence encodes CAWRLAGAHEQYF.

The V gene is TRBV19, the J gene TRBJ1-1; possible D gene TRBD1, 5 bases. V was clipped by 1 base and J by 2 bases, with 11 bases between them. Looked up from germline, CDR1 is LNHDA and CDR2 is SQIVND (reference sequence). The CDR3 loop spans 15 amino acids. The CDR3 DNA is TGTGCCAGTAGTATAGGGGGCAGCGTCAACACTGAAGCTTTCTTT. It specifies CASSIGGSVNTEAFF. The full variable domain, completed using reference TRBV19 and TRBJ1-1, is DGGITQSPKYLFRKEGQNVTLSCEQNLNHDAMYWYRQDPGQGLRLIYYSQIVNDFQKGDIAEGYSVSREKKESFPLTVTSAQKNPTAFYLCASSIGGSVNTEAFFGQGTRLTVV.